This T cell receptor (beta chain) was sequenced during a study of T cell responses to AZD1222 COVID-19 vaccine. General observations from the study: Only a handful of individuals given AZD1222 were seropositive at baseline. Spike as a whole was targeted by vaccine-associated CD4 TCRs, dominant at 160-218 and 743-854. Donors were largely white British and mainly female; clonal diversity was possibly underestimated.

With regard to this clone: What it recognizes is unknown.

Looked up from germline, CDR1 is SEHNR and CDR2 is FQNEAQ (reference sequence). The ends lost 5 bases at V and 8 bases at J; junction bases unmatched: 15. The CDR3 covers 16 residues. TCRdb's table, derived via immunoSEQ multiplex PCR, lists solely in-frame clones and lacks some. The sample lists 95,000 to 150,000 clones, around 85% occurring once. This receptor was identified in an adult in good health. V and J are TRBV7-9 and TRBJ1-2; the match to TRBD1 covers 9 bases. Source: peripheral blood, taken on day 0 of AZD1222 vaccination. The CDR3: CASSQGRTGGRGGYTF. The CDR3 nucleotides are TGTGCCAGCAGCCAAGGCCGTACAGGGGGCCGTGGAGGCTACACCTTC.